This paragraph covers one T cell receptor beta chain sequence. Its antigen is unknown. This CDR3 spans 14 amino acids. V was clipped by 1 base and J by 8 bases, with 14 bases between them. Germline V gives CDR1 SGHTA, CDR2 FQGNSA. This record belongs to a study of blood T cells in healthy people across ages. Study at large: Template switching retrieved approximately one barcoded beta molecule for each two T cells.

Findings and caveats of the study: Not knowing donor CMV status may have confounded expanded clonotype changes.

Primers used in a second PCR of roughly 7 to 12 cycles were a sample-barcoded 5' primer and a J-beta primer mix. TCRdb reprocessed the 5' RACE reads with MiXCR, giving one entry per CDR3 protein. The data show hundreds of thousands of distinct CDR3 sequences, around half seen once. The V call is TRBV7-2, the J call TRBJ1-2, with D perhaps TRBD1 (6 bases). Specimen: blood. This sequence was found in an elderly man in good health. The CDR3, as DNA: TGTGCCAGCAGCTTAGGCACCGGGGGGCAAGGCTACACCTTC. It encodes CASSLGTGGQGYTF.